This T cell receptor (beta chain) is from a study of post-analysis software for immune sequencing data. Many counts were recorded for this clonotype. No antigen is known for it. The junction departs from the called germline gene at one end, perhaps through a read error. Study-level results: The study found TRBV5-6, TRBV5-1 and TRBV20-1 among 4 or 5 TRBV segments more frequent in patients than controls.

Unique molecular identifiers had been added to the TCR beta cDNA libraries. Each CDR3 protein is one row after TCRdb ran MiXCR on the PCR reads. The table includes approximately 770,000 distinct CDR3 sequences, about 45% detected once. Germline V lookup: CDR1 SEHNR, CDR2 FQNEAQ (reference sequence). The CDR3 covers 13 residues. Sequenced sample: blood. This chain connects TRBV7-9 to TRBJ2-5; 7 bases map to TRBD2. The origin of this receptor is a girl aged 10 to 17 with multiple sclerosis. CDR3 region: CASSLVGGETQYF. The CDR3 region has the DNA TGCGCCAGCAGCTTGGTGGGGGGGGAGACCCAGTACTTC.